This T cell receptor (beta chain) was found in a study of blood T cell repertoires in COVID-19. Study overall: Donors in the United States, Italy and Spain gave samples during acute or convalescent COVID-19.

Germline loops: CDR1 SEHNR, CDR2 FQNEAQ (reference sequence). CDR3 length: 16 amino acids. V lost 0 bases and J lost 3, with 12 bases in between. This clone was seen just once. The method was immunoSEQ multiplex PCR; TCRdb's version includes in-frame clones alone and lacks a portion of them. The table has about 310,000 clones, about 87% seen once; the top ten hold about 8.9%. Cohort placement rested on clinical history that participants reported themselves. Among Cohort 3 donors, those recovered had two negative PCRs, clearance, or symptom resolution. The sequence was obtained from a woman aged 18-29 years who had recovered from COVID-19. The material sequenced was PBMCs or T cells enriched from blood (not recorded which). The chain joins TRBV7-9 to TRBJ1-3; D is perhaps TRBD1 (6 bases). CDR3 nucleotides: TGTGCCAGCAGCTTAGCCCAGGACAGCTATGGAAACACCATATATTTT. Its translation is CASSLAQDSYGNTIYF.